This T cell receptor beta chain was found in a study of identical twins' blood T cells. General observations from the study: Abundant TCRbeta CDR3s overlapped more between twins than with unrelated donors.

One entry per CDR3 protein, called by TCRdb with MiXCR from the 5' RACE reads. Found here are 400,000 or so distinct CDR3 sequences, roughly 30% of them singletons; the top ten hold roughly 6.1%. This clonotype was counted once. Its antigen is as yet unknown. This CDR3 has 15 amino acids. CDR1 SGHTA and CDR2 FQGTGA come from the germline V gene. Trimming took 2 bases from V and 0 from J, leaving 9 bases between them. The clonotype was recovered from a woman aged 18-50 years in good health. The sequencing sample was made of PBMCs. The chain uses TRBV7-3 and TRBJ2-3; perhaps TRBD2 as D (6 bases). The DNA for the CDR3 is TGTGCCAGCAGCTTAGACGGGAGCAGCACAGATACGCAGTATTTT. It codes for CASSLDGSSTDTQYF.